Sequencing of this T cell receptor beta chain was carried out in a study of blood T cell repertoires in COVID-19. Per the germline V gene, CDR1 is SGHTA and CDR2 is FQGNSA. The CDR3 length is 14 residues. V gave up 8 bases and J gave up 7 bases, with 17 bases separating them. The repertoire was sequenced with immunoSEQ multiplex PCR; TCRdb's copy has only in-frame clones and lacks some. This sample has roughly 99,000 clones, with 70% to 90% found just once. This chain uses TRBV7-2 with TRBJ2-2; no clear D. The TCR sequence derives from a man aged 35 to 55 with active or convalescent COVID-19. Sequenced input: peripheral blood. The CDR3 loop is CASAMAFPGGELFF. The CDR3 nucleotides read TGTGCCAGCGCCATGGCGTTCCCGGGCGGGGAGCTGTTTTTT. The entire variable domain, with the rest obtained from reference TRBV7-2 and TRBJ2-2, is as follows: GAGVSQSPSNKVTEKGKDVELRCDPISGHTALYWYRQSLGQGLEFLIYFQGNSAPDKSGLPSDRFSAERTGGSVSTLTIQRTQQEDSAVYLCASAMAFPGGELFFGEGSRLTVL.